The clone carrying this T cell receptor beta chain appeared a few times. The protocol was immunoSEQ multiplex PCR, while the TCRdb copy is restricted to in-frame clones and leaves out a portion. The sample yields roughly 80,000 clones, around 83% seen once. The entry originates in a study of blood T cell repertoires in COVID-19. Turning to the study itself: The samples span acute and convalescent COVID-19 from the United States, Italy and Spain. PBMCs, B-cell-depleted T cells, or T cells provided the cDNA or gDNA that made up the material.

Germline V gene lookup returns CDR1 MDHEN and CDR2 SYDVKM. V was shortened by 5 bases and J by 4 bases, with 21 bases between the two germline ends. The CDR3 runs 16 residues. The receptor was derived from a human donor in a cohort sampled during active COVID-19. The material sequenced was peripheral blood. This chain joins TRBV28 and TRBJ2-7; TRBD1 is a possible D gene (6 bases). This chain's CDR3 is CASSQRTGWSIYEQYF. The CDR3 bases are TGTGCCAGCAGTCAGCGAACAGGGTGGAGTATATACGAGCAGTACTTC.